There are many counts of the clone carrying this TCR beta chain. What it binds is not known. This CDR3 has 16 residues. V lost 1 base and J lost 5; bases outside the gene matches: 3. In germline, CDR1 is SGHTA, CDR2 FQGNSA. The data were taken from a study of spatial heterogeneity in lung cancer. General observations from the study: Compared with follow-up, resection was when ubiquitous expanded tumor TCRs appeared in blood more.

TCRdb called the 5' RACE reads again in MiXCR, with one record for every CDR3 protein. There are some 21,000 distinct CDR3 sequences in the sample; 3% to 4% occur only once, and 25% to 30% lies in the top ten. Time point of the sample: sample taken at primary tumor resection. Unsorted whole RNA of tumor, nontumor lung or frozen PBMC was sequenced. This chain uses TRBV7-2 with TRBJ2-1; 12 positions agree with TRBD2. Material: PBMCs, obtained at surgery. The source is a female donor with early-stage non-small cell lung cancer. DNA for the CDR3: TGTGCCAGCAGCTTAGAGAGGACTAGCGGGAACAATGAGCAGTTCTTC. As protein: CASSLERTSGNNEQFF.